The T cell receptor beta chain described here comes from a study of CD8 T cells in Susac syndrome. Points from the study as a whole: In Susac syndrome, CD8+ expansion was highest in TEMRA and active disease.

The RNA, roughly 0.5 to 1 ug, was put through reverse transcription using random hexamers. Coverage of TCR beta CDR3 amplification by immunoSEQ multiplex PCR extended to 54 Vbeta and 13 Jbeta. TCRdb re-derived calls from the immunoSEQ multiplex PCR reads in MiXCR, one entry per CDR3 protein. The sample holds 70,000 to 95,000 distinct CDR3 sequences, approximately 95% seen once. Diagnostic criteria for definite or probable disease, in their recently defined form, were met by the patients with Susac syndrome. V gave up 2 bases and J gave up 5 bases; unmatched junction bases: 5. The CDR3 totals 14 residues. The V gene's germline CDR1 is SGHRS and CDR2 YFSETQ. A word on this clonotype: Its antigen is still unknown.

The V and J genes are TRBV5-1 and TRBJ2-7, with 9 bases that match TRBD1. The origin of this receptor is a human donor with Susac syndrome. Sequenced input: CD8+ T cells from PBMCs. CDR3 protein: CASSFSGTGNEQYF. In DNA, the CDR3 is TGCGCCAGCAGCTTCTCCGGGACAGGGAACGAGCAGTACTTC.